This TCR beta chain emerged from a study of blood T cell repertoires in COVID-19. About the research overall: PBMCs, B-cell-depleted T cells, or T cells were the source of the cDNA or gDNA that made up the material.

V lost 7 bases to trimming and J lost 3 bases; unmatched junction nucleotides: 6. Germline lookup yields CDR1 MNHNY and CDR2 SVGAGI (reference sequence). The CDR3 is 15 residues long. This clone was seen a single time. In the authors' workflow: Using reference gene primer amplification, nucleated cell counts were estimated. Assay: immunoSEQ multiplex PCR; the TCRdb copy retains only in-frame clones and omits some. D and trimming were read from the DNA, whereas the V and J calls and clone size are those reported in that table. This table has approximately 170,000 clones, roughly 84% appearing once. The specimen was peripheral blood. The clonotype originates from a human donor with acute or convalescent COVID-19. The donor label of this sample is uncertain. The V and J genes are TRBV6-6 and TRBJ1-6, with 7 bases aligning to TRBD1. The CDR3 reads CASTLQGNYNSPLHF. The CDR3 DNA sequence: TGTGCCAGCACCTTACAGGGGAACTATAATTCACCCCTCCACTTT.